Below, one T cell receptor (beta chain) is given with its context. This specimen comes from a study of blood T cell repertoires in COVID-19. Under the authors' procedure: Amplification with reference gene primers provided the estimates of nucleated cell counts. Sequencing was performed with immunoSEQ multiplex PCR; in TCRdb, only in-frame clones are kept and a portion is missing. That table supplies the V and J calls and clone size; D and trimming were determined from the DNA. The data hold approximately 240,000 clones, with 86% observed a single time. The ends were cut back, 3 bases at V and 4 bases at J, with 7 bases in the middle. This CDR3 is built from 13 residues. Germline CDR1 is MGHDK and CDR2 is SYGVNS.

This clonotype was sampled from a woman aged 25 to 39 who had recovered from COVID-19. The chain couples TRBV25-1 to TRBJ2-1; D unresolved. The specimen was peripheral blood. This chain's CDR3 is CASSDRSYNEQFF. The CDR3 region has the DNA TGTGCCAGCAGTGACCGCAGTTACAATGAGCAGTTCTTC.